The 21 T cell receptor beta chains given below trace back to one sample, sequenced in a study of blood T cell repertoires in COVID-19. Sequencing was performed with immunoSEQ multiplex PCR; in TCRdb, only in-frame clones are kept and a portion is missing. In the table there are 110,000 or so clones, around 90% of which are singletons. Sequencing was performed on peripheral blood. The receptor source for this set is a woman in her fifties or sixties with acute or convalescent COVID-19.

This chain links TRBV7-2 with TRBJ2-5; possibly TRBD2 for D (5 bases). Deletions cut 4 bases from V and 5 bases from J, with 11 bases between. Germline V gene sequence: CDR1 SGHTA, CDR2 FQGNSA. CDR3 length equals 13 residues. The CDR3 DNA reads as TGTGCCAGCAGCTCAACCCCGGGGGAGACCCAGTACTTC. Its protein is CASSSTPGETQYF.

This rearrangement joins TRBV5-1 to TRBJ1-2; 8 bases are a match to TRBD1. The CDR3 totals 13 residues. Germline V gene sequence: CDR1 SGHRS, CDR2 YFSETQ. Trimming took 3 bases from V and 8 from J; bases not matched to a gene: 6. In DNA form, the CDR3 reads TGCGCCAGCAGCTCCGGACAGGGCCCCGGCTACACCTTC. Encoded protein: CASSSGQGPGYTF.

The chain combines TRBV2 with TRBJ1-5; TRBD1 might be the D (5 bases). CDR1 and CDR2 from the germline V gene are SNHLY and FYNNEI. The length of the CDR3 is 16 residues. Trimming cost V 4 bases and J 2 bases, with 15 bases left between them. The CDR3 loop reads CASSAGTGRGNQPQHF. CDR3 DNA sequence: TGTGCCAGCAGTGCCGGAACAGGCCGGGGCAATCAGCCCCAGCATTTT.

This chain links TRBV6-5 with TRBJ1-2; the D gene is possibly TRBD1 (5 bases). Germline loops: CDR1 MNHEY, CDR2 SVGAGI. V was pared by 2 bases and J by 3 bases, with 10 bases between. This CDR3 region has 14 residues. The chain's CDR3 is CASSYRGGYYGYTF. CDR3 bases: TGTGCCAGCAGTTACCGGGGGGGGTACTATGGCTACACCTTC.

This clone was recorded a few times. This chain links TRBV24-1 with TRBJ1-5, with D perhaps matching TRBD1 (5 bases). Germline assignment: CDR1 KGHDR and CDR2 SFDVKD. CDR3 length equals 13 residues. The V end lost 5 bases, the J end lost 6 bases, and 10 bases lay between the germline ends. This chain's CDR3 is CATSAGVSQPQHF. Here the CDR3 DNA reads TGTGCCACCAGTGCGGGGGTGAGTCAGCCCCAGCATTTT.

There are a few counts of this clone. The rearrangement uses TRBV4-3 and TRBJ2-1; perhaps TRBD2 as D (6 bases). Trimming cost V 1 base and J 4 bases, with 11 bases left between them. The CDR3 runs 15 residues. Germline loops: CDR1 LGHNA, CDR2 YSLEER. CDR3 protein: CASSQASAFYNEQFF. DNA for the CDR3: TGCGCCAGCAGCCAAGCTAGCGCCTTTTACAATGAGCAGTTCTTC.

The CDR3 nucleotides are TGTGCCAGCAGTTATGACCGATCCGGGGGCTACACCTTC. It encodes CASSYDRSGGYTF. The chain has TRBV6-5 and TRBJ1-2; D is ambiguous. CDR1 and CDR2 from the germline V gene are MNHEY and SVGAGI. V lost 3 bases and J lost 8, with 13 bases in between. This CDR3 comprises 13 residues.

The CDR3 here is CASSPYKGRVADQPQHF. The CDR3 region has the DNA TGTGCCAGCAGCCCCTACAAGGGGAGGGTAGCTGATCAGCCCCAGCATTTT. The chain couples TRBV27 to TRBJ1-5, with a weak D call TRBD1 (5 bases). Trimming removed 6 bases at V and 5 bases at J, with 23 bases between. CDR1 MNHEY and CDR2 SMNVEV come from the germline V gene (reference sequence). The CDR3 runs to 17 residues.

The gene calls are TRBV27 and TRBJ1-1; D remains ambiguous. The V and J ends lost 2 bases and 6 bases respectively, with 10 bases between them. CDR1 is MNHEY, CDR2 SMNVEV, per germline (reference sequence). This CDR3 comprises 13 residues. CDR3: CASSLRRAPEAFF. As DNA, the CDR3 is TGTGCCAGCAGTTTAAGGAGGGCCCCTGAAGCTTTCTTT.

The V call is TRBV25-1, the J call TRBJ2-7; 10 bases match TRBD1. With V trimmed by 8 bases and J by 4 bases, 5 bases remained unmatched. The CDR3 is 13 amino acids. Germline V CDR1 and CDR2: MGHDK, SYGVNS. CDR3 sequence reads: CASGDRGRYEQYF. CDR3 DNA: TGTGCCAGCGGGGACAGGGGACGGTACGAGCAGTACTTC.

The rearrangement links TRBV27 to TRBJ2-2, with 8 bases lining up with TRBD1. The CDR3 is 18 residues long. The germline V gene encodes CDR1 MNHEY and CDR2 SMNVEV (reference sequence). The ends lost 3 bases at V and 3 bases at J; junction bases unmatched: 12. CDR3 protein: CASSFNGQGARDTGELFF. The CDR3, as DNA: TGTGCCAGCAGTTTTAATGGGCAGGGGGCTAGGGACACCGGGGAGCTGTTTTTT.

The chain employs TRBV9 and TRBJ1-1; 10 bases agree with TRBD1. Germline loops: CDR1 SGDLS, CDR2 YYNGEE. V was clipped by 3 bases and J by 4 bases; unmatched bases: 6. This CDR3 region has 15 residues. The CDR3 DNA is TGTGCCAGCAGCGCGACAGGGGGCGCGTCCACTGAAGCTTTCTTT. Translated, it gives CASSATGGASTEAFF. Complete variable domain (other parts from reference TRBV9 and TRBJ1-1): DSGVTQTPKHLITATGQRVTLRCSPRSGDLSVYWYQQSLDQGLQFLIQYYNGEERAKGNILERFSAQQFPDLHSELNLSSLELGDSALYFCASSATGGASTEAFFGQGTRLTVV.

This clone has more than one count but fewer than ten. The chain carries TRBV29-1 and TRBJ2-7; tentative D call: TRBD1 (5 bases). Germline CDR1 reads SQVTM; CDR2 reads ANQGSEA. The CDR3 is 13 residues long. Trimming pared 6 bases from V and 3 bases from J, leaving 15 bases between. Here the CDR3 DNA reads TGCAGCGTCCGAAGGGGTCCGGGCTACGAGCAGTACTTC. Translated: CSVRRGPGYEQYF.

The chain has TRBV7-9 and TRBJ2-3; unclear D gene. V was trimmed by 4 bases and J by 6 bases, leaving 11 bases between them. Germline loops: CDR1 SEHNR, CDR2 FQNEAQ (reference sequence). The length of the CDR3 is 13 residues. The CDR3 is CASSSSLWDTQYF. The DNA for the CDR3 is TGTGCCAGCAGCTCGTCACTGTGGGATACGCAGTATTTT. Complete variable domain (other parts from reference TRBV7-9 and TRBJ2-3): DTGVSQNPRHKITKRGQNVTFRCDPISEHNRLYWYRQTLGQGPEFLTYFQNEAQLEKSRLLSDRFSAERPKGSFSTLEIQRTEQGDSAMYLCASSSSLWDTQYFGPGTRLTVL.

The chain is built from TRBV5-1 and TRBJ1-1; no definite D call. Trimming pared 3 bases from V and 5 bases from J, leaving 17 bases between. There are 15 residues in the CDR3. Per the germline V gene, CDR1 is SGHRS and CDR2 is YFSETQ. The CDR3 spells CASSSTPGGNTEAFF. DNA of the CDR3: TGCGCCAGCAGCTCGACACCCGGAGGGAATACTGAAGCTTTCTTT.

The CDR3 sequence is CASSESVGAGNTEAFF. For the CDR3, the DNA is TGTGCCAGCAGTGAAAGTGTTGGAGCGGGTAACACTGAAGCTTTCTTT. V and J are TRBV25-1 and TRBJ1-1; no definite D call. The CDR3 has 16 amino acids. Germline-derived CDR1 and CDR2 are MGHDK and SYGVNS. Trimming removed 2 bases from V and 2 bases from J, with 15 bases in between.

CDR3 in amino acids: CASSLGLQGSTEAFF. The CDR3 DNA reads TGTGCCAGCAGCTTAGGCCTCCAGGGCAGCACTGAAGCTTTCTTT. This chain connects TRBV13 to TRBJ1-1, with a tentative D call TRBD1 (5 bases). The CDR3 runs 15 residues. Germline CDR1 and CDR2: PRHDT and FYEKMQ (reference sequence). Trimming removed 0 bases at V and 4 bases at J, with 12 bases between.

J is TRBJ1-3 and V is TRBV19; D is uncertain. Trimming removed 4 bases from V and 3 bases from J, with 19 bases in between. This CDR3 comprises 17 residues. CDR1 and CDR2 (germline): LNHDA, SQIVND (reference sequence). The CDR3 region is CASSTTLLRVLGNTIYF. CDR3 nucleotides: TGTGCCAGTAGTACCACTCTTTTGCGGGTCCTTGGAAACACCATATATTTT.

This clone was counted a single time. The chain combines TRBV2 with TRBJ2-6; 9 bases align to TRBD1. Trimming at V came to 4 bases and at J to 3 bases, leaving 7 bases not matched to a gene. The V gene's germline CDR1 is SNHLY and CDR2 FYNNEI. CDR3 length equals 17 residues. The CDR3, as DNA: TGTGCCAGCAGTGGATGGGACAGGGCTTATGGGGCCAACGTCCTGACTTTC. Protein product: CASSGWDRAYGANVLTF.

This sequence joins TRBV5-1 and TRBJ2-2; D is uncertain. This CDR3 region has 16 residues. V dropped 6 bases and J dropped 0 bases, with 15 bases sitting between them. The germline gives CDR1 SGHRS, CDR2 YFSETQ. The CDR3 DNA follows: TGCGCCAGCATCCCCGGAGCCAGCGCGAACACCGGGGAGCTGTTTTTT. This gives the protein CASIPGASANTGELFF.

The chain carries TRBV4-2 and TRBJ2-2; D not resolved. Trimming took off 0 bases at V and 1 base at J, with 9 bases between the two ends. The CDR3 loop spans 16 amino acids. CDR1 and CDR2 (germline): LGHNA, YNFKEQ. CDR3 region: CASSQDRHLNTGELFF. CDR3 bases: TGTGCCAGCAGCCAAGATAGACACCTGAACACCGGGGAGCTGTTTTTT.